This entry concerns a single TCR beta chain. The data derive from a study of cytotoxic CD8 clonotypes in ibrutinib-treated CLL. V shed 10 bases and J 5 bases; nucleotides not matched to a gene: 7. The CDR3 consists of 15 residues. This table comes from immunoSEQ multiplex PCR, and its TCRdb copy is limited to in-frame clones, with some not included. Among tens of thousands of clones listed, around 65% were seen once. Source: PBMCs, taken after 12 months of ibrutinib treatment. The source of this sequence is a human donor with chronic lymphocytic leukemia. The V gene is TRBV23-1, the J gene TRBJ2-1; 14 positions agree with TRBD2. TRBV23-1 carries the ORF label, with uncertain function. The CDR3 coding sequence is TGCGCCAACCGTCCGGGACTAGCGGGGGACAATGAGCAGTTCTTC. This codes for CANRPGLAGDNEQFF.